These T cell receptor beta chains were read from a single sample in a study of blood T cell repertoires in COVID-19. Using immunoSEQ multiplex PCR, the repertoire was profiled, and TCRdb retains in-frame clones only, with some absent. The sample has 130,000 to 150,000 clones, roughly 90% seen once. Sequencing used PBMCs or T cells enriched from blood (not recorded which). The receptor source for this set is a woman in her twenties or thirties with acute COVID-19. CDR3s include the opening cysteine and the closing phenylalanine or tryptophan. D genes are given only for firm matches. Not every row has a clone size; where given, it reads once, few, many or a size class.

v_gene: TRBV13; abundance: NA; d_gene: NA; j_gene: TRBJ2-5; CDR3aa: CASSPQGGAETQYF; CDR3nt: TGTGCCAGCAGCCCCCAGGGGGGTGCCGAGACCCAGTACTTC
v_gene: TRBV5-1; abundance: NA; d_gene: NA; j_gene: TRBJ1-2; CDR3aa: CASSSQANYGYTF; CDR3nt: TGCGCCAGCAGCTCGCAGGCGAACTATGGCTACACCTTC
v_gene: TRBV5-4; abundance: NA; d_gene: TRBD2; j_gene: TRBJ2-5; CDR3aa: CASSSGTSGRSETQYF; CDR3nt: TGTGCCAGCAGCTCCGGGACTAGCGGGAGGTCGGAGACCCAGTACTTC
v_gene: TRBV7-9; abundance: NA; d_gene: TRBD1; j_gene: TRBJ1-1; CDR3aa: CASKLGDRAYTEAFF; CDR3nt: TGTGCCAGCAAACTAGGCGACAGGGCCTACACTGAAGCTTTCTTT
v_gene: TRBV9; abundance: once; d_gene: TRBD1; j_gene: TRBJ1-2; CDR3aa: CASSVDVGTGGGGYTF; CDR3nt: TGTGCCAGCAGCGTAGATGTTGGGACAGGGGGAGGAGGCTACACCTTC
v_gene: TRBV25-1; abundance: NA; d_gene: TRBD1; j_gene: TRBJ1-1; CDR3aa: CASSAGVGQGKGNTEAFF; CDR3nt: TGTGCCAGCAGTGCTGGTGTGGGACAGGGAAAGGGGAACACTGAAGCTTTCTTT
v_gene: TRBV24-1; abundance: NA; d_gene: TRBD2; j_gene: TRBJ2-1; CDR3aa: CATSDFLAGGLGNEQFF; CDR3nt: TGTGCCACCAGTGATTTTCTAGCGGGTGGCCTAGGGAATGAGCAGTTCTTC
v_gene: TRBV28; abundance: NA; d_gene: NA; j_gene: TRBJ1-3; CDR3aa: CASSLWTALSGNTIYF; CDR3nt: TGTGCCAGCAGTTTATGGACAGCCCTATCTGGAAACACCATATATTTT
v_gene: TRBV11-1; abundance: NA; d_gene: NA; j_gene: TRBJ1-1; CDR3aa: CASSLFAEAFF; CDR3nt: TGTGCCAGCAGCTTATTCGCTGAAGCTTTCTTT
v_gene: TRBV7-8; abundance: once; d_gene: NA; j_gene: TRBJ1-3; CDR3aa: CASRQAGGSGNTIYF; CDR3nt: TGTGCCAGCAGACAAGCCGGGGGCTCTGGAAACACCATATATTTT
v_gene: TRBV9; abundance: NA; d_gene: NA; j_gene: TRBJ2-3; CDR3aa: CASSATNFAGDHYTQYF; CDR3nt: TGTGCCAGCAGCGCGACGAACTTCGCGGGCGACCACTATACGCAGTATTTT
v_gene: TRBV19; abundance: NA; d_gene: NA; j_gene: TRBJ2-5; CDR3aa: CASSIGLGRVETQYF; CDR3nt: TGTGCCAGTAGTATAGGGCTGGGGCGAGTTGAGACCCAGTACTTC
v_gene: TRBV6-2/TRBV6-3; abundance: NA; d_gene: TRBD2; j_gene: TRBJ2-3; CDR3aa: CASSYGLADTDTQYF; CDR3nt: TGTGCCAGCAGTTACGGGCTAGCGGACACAGATACGCAGTATTTT
v_gene: TRBV28; abundance: NA; d_gene: TRBD1; j_gene: TRBJ1-2; CDR3aa: CASSQTTGVFF; CDR3nt: TGTGCCAGCAGTCAAACGACAGGGGTTTTCTTC
v_gene: TRBV5-1; abundance: NA; d_gene: NA; j_gene: TRBJ2-2; CDR3aa: CASSLRSGSGELFF; CDR3nt: TGCGCCAGCAGCTTGAGATCCGGTTCCGGGGAGCTGTTTTTT
v_gene: TRBV14; abundance: NA; d_gene: NA; j_gene: TRBJ2-2; CDR3aa: CASSQEVPVNTGELFF; CDR3nt: TGTGCCAGCAGCCAAGAGGTACCAGTTAACACCGGGGAGCTGTTTTTT
v_gene: TRBV2; abundance: NA; d_gene: NA; j_gene: TRBJ1-2; CDR3aa: CASKTEGDGYTF; CDR3nt: TGTGCCAGCAAGACGGAGGGCGATGGCTACACCTTC
v_gene: TRBV19; abundance: NA; d_gene: TRBD2; j_gene: TRBJ2-5; CDR3aa: CASSKGLAERQETQYF; CDR3nt: TGTGCCAGTAGTAAAGGACTAGCGGAAAGGCAAGAGACCCAGTACTTC
v_gene: TRBV7-2; abundance: NA; d_gene: TRBD1; j_gene: TRBJ1-1; CDR3aa: CASSLVGQGPLEAFF; CDR3nt: TGTGCCAGCAGCTTAGTGGGACAGGGCCCACTAGAGGCTTTCTTT
v_gene: TRBV6-6; abundance: NA; d_gene: TRBD1; j_gene: TRBJ2-5; CDR3aa: CASSWGQYQETQYF; CDR3nt: TGTGCCAGCAGTTGGGGACAGTACCAAGAGACCCAGTACTTC
v_gene: TRBV4-3; abundance: NA; d_gene: TRBD2; j_gene: TRBJ2-5; CDR3aa: CASSQDRGTSGSTETQYF; CDR3nt: TGCGCCAGCAGCCAAGACCGGGGGACTAGCGGGAGTACCGAGACCCAGTACTTC
v_gene: TRBV14; abundance: NA; d_gene: TRBD2; j_gene: TRBJ2-7; CDR3aa: CASSRGTTYEQYF; CDR3nt: TGTGCCAGCAGCCGCGGGACTACCTACGAGCAGTACTTC
v_gene: TRBV7-2; abundance: NA; d_gene: TRBD2; j_gene: TRBJ2-1; CDR3aa: CASSRTSGTTINYEQFF; CDR3nt: TGTGCCAGCAGCAGGACTAGCGGAACTACAATAAATTATGAGCAGTTCTTC
v_gene: TRBV10-3; abundance: NA; d_gene: NA; j_gene: TRBJ2-3; CDR3aa: CAIGGTASTDTQYF; CDR3nt: TGTGCCATCGGGGGGACAGCTAGCACAGATACGCAGTATTTT
v_gene: TRBV6-1; abundance: NA; d_gene: TRBD1; j_gene: TRBJ2-3; CDR3aa: CASSARDRQITDTQYF; CDR3nt: TGTGCCAGCAGTGCCAGGGACAGGCAAATCACAGATACGCAGTATTTT
v_gene: TRBV27; abundance: NA; d_gene: TRBD2; j_gene: TRBJ2-1; CDR3aa: CASRAGGPVNEQFF; CDR3nt: TGTGCCAGCAGAGCGGGAGGTCCCGTCAATGAGCAGTTCTTC
v_gene: TRBV18; abundance: once; d_gene: TRBD1; j_gene: TRBJ2-7; CDR3aa: CASSSGQGGSYEQYF; CDR3nt: TGTGCCAGCTCATCGGGACAGGGGGGCTCCTACGAGCAGTACTTC
v_gene: TRBV5-8; abundance: NA; d_gene: NA; j_gene: TRBJ1-1; CDR3aa: CASSINKNTEAFF; CDR3nt: TGTGCCAGCAGCATCAACAAAAACACTGAAGCTTTCTTT
v_gene: TRBV29-1; abundance: NA; d_gene: TRBD1; j_gene: TRBJ2-5; CDR3aa: CSVWDRGETQYF; CDR3nt: TGCAGCGTCTGGGACAGGGGAGAGACCCAGTACTTC
v_gene: TRBV5-4; abundance: NA; d_gene: TRBD1; j_gene: TRBJ1-6; CDR3aa: CASSFFDRDNSPLHF; CDR3nt: TGTGCCAGCAGCTTCTTTGACAGGGATAATTCACCCCTCCACTTT
v_gene: TRBV7-3; abundance: many; d_gene: TRBD2; j_gene: TRBJ2-2; CDR3aa: CASSVGLAGGELFF; CDR3nt: TGTGCCAGCAGCGTGGGACTAGCGGGAGGGGAGCTGTTTTTT
v_gene: TRBV18; abundance: few; d_gene: TRBD2; j_gene: TRBJ2-3; CDR3aa: CASSPLAGIFTDTQYF; CDR3nt: TGTGCCAGCTCACCACTAGCGGGAATCTTCACAGATACGCAGTATTTT
v_gene: TRBV19; abundance: NA; d_gene: TRBD1; j_gene: TRBJ2-7; CDR3aa: CASSSYGQGIIYEQYF; CDR3nt: TGTGCCAGTAGTTCATATGGACAGGGGATTATCTACGAGCAGTACTTC
v_gene: TRBV29-1; abundance: once; d_gene: TRBD1; j_gene: TRBJ2-7; CDR3aa: CSVERTGTYEQYF; CDR3nt: TGCAGCGTTGAACGGACAGGAACCTACGAGCAGTACTTC
v_gene: TRBV7-9; abundance: NA; d_gene: NA; j_gene: TRBJ2-5; CDR3aa: CASSPRWEETQYF; CDR3nt: TGTGCCAGCAGCCCGAGGTGGGAAGAGACCCAGTACTTC
v_gene: TRBV5-6; abundance: few; d_gene: NA; j_gene: TRBJ1-2; CDR3aa: CASSLQDNYGYTF; CDR3nt: TGTGCCAGCAGCTTACAGGATAACTATGGCTACACCTTC
v_gene: TRBV18; abundance: NA; d_gene: NA; j_gene: TRBJ1-4; CDR3aa: CASSPATSEKLFF; CDR3nt: TGTGCCAGCTCACCGGCGACATCTGAAAAACTGTTTTTT
v_gene: TRBV20-1; abundance: NA; d_gene: NA; j_gene: TRBJ1-2; CDR3aa: CSASLLQGYGYTF; CDR3nt: TGCAGTGCTAGTTTGCTACAGGGATATGGCTACACCTTC